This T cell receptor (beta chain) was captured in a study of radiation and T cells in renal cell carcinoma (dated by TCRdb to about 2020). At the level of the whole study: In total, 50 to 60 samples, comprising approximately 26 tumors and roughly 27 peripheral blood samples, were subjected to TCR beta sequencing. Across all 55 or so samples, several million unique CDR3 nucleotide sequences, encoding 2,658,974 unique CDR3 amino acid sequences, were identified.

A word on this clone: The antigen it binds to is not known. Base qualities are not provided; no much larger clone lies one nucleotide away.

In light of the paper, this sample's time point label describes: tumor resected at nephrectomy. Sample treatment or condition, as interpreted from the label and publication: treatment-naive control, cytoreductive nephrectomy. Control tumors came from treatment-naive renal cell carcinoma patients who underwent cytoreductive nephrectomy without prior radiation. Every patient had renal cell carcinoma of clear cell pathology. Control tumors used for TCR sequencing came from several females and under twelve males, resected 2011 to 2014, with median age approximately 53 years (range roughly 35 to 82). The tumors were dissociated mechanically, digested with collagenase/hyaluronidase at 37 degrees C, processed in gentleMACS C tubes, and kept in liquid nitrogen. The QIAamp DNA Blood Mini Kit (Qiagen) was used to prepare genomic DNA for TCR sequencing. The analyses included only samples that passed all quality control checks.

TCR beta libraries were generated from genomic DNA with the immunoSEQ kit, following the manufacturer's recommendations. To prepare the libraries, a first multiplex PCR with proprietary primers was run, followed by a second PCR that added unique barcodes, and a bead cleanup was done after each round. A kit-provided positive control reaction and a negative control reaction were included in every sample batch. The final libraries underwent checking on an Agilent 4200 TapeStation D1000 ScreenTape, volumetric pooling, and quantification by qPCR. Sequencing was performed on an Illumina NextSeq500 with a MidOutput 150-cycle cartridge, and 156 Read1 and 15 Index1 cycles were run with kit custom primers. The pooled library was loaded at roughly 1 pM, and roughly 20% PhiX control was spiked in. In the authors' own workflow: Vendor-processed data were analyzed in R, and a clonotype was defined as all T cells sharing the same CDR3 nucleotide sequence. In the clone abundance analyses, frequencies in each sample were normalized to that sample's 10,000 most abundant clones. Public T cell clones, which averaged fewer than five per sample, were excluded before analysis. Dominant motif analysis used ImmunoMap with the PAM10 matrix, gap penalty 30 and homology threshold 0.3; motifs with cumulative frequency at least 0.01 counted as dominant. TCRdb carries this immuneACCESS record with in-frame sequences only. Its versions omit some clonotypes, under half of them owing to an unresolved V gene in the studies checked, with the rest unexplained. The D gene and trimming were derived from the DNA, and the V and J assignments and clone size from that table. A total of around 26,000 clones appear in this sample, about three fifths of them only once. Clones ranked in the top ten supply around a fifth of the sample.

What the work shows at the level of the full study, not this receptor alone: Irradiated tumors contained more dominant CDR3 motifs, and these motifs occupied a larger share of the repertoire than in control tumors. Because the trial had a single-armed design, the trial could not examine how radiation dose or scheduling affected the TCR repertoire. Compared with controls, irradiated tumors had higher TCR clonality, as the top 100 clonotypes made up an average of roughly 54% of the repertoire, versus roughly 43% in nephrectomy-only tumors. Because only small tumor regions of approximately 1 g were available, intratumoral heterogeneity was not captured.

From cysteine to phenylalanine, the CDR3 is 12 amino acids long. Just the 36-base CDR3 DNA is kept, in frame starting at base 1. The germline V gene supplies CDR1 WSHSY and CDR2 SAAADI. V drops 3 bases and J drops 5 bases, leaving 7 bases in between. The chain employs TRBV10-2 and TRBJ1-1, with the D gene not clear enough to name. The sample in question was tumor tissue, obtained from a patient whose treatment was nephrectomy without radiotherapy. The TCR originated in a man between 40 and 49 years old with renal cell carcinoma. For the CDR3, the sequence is CASSEGWTEAFF. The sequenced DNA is TGCGCCAGCAGTGAAGGTTGGACTGAAGCTTTCTTT.